The 19 T cell receptor beta chains presented below share a single source sample, sequenced in a study of blood T cells in healthy people across ages. A second 7 to 11 cycle PCR used barcoded and J-beta primers. Via MiXCR, TCRdb re-called the 5' RACE reads, giving one row per CDR3 protein. The data hold hundreds of thousands of distinct CDR3 sequences, with under 25% observed a single time. Sequenced sample: blood. These receptors originate from an older man in good health.

This clonotype was picked up a small number of times. This chain uses TRBV28 with TRBJ2-5, with 8 bases fitting TRBD1. V lost 10 bases to trimming and J lost 4 bases; unmatched junction nucleotides: 5. Germline loops: CDR1 MDHEN, CDR2 SYDVKM. The CDR3 contains 12 residues. In nucleotides, the CDR3 is TGTGCCACGGACAGGGTGGGAGAGACCCAGTACTTC. Translation: CATDRVGETQYF.

Only a few counts were recorded for this clonotype. This chain connects TRBV2 to TRBJ2-2, with 7 bases lining up with TRBD2. J lost 6 bases, V lost 3 bases, and 7 bases had no gene match. Germline-derived CDR1 and CDR2 are SNHLY and FYNNEI. The CDR3 spans 15 residues. CDR3 coding DNA: TGTGCCAGCAGTGAGACGGGAGGACGCCCCGGGGAGCTGTTTTTT. Its protein product is CASSETGGRPGELFF. The variable domain in full, with the rest retrieved from reference TRBV2 and TRBJ2-2, is EPEVTQTPSHQVTQMGQEVILRCVPISNHLYFYWYRQILGQKVEFLVSFYNNEISEKSEIFDDQFSVERPDGSNFTLKIRSTKLEDSAMYFCASSETGGRPGELFFGEGSRLTVL.

The rearrangement links TRBV4-1 to TRBJ1-4; possible D gene TRBD1, 5 bases. CDR1 and CDR2 (germline): MGHRA, YSYEKL. The CDR3 length is 16 residues. V lost 3 bases and J 8 bases, leaving 19 bases between the germline ends. Here the CDR3 DNA reads TGCGCCAGCAGCCACGTTACAGGTCCGGTAGGGGAAAAACTGTTTTTT. Its translation: CASSHVTGPVGEKLFF.

In this sample, this clonotype turned up many times. The chain recombines TRBV29-1 with TRBJ1-2; TRBD1 is a possible D gene (6 bases). Germline V gives CDR1 SQVTM, CDR2 ANQGSEA. Trimming took 4 bases from V and 9 from J, leaving 15 bases between them. The CDR3 runs 12 residues. The CDR3: CSVVTGSNRYTF. CDR3 bases: TGCAGCGTTGTTACAGGGTCTAATCGCTACACCTTC.

This clonotype was seen at least ten times. The chain's CDR3 is CATGLALNTQYF. The CDR3 nucleotides are TGTGCCACCGGACTAGCGTTGAATACGCAGTATTTT. This chain connects TRBV6-1 to TRBJ2-3, with TRBD2 matching 9 bases. Germline-derived CDR1 and CDR2 are MNHNS and SASEGT. J lost 7 bases, V lost 10 bases, and 6 bases had no gene match. The CDR3 loop spans 12 amino acids.

This clonotype was recorded a few times. The V and J genes are TRBV10-3 and TRBJ2-3; 7 nucleotides match TRBD1. V lost 3 bases to trimming and J lost 3 bases; unmatched junction nucleotides: 3. Germline loops: CDR1 ENHRY, CDR2 SYGVKD. The length of the CDR3 is 14 residues. The CDR3 DNA follows: TGTGCCATCAGTGATACAGGGGAGACAGATACGCAGTATTTT. This sequence encodes CAISDTGETDTQYF.

As regards this clonotype: The CDR3 carries no conserved terminal phenylalanine or tryptophan, so it likely arises from a read error. The J gene is TRBJ1-1, the V gene TRBV29-1; a weak D match, TRBD1 (6 bases). Germline V gene sequence: CDR1 SQVTM, CDR2 ANQGSEA. The germline V and J ends were trimmed by 8 bases and 2 bases, with 12 bases remaining between them. The length of the CDR3 is 12 residues. CDR3 region: CSTDSFNTEAFS. In DNA form, the CDR3 reads TGCAGCACGGACAGTTTTAACACTGAAGCTTTCTCT.

This clonotype was observed a few times. V is TRBV6-1 and J is TRBJ2-5, with 7 bases matching TRBD1. TRBJ2-7 matches the DNA end more closely, so the J call is doubtful. Germline V CDR1 and CDR2: MNHNS, SASEGT. CDR3 length: 15 amino acids. CDR3 sequence (DNA): TGTGCCAGCAGAGCCTACAGGGGTCCCCCCAACGAGCAGTACTTC. This codes for CASRAYRGPPNEQYF.

V is TRBV30 and J is TRBJ2-5; TRBD2 is a possible D gene (6 bases). The germline gives CDR1 GTSNPN, CDR2 SVGIG (reference sequence). Trimming removed 0 bases from V and 2 bases from J, with 10 bases in between. The CDR3 has 14 residues. The CDR3 bases are TGTGCCTGGAGTGTCGTAGCGGAGCAAGAGACCCAGTACTTC. The encoded protein is CAWSVVAEQETQYF.

As concerns this clonotype: A read error may be the cause here, since a much bigger clone is one base away. The rearrangement links TRBV9 to TRBJ2-5, with D maybe TRBD2 (6 bases). CDR1 and CDR2 (germline): SGDLS, YYNGEE. The CDR3 extends over 15 amino acids. The CDR3 DNA is TGTGCCAGCAGCACCGGCGGGGAGCCGTGGTACGAGCAGTGCTTC. Encoded protein: CASSTGGEPWYEQCF.

The chain links TRBV7-9 to TRBJ2-3; 10 bases line up with TRBD1. The CDR3 length is 15 residues. V lost 10 bases to trimming and J lost 5 bases; unmatched junction nucleotides: 12. Germline values: CDR1 SEHNR, CDR2 FQNEAQ (reference sequence). The CDR3 sequence is CANSSRTGGEDTQYF. The DNA for the CDR3 is TGTGCCAACAGTTCTAGGACAGGGGGAGAAGATACGCAGTATTTT.

The chain links TRBV9 to TRBJ2-2; 9 bases align to TRBD1. CDR3 length equals 15 residues. Germline V CDR1 and CDR2: SGDLS, YYNGEE. The J segment lost 6 bases and the V segment lost 6 bases, leaving 9 bases of the junction unmatched. CDR3 sequence: CASTLLDRGSGELFF. CDR3 bases: TGTGCCAGCACGCTTCTTGACAGGGGGTCCGGGGAGCTGTTTTTT. The full variable domain, rest sourced from reference TRBV9 and TRBJ2-2, is DSGVTQTPKHLITATGQRVTLRCSPRSGDLSVYWYQQSLDQGLQFLIQYYNGEERAKGNILERFSAQQFPDLHSELNLSSLELGDSALYFCASTLLDRGSGELFFGEGSRLTVL.

This clonotype has more than one count but fewer than ten. The V call is TRBV20-1, the J call TRBJ2-5; D uncertain. The V end was cut by 3 bases, the J end by 5 bases, with 13 bases between. This CDR3 is 13 amino acids long. From germline, CDR1 is DFQATT and CDR2 SNEGSKA (reference sequence). The CDR3 sequence is CSASKSARETQYF. CDR3 DNA sequence: TGCAGTGCTAGTAAAAGCGCGAGGGAGACCCAGTACTTC.

DNA of the CDR3: TGCAGCGTTAGTCTCGAGGACCGACTTTACTACGAGCAGTACTTC. As protein: CSVSLEDRLYYEQYF. The chain is built from TRBV29-1 and TRBJ2-7; D not resolved. Deletions cut 5 bases from V and 3 bases from J, with 20 bases between. The germline CDR1 and CDR2 sequences are SQVTM and ANQGSEA. The CDR3 covers 15 residues.

The V gene is TRBV7-2, the J gene TRBJ2-7; a weak D match, TRBD1 (6 bases). Trimming left V 1 base short and J 2 bases short, with 15 bases between. The CDR3 extends over 16 amino acids. The germline V gene encodes CDR1 SGHTA and CDR2 FQGNSA. The DNA for the CDR3 is TGTGCCAGCAGCTTAGGGGCTGGGGGCCGAACCTACGAGCAGTACTTC. This gives the protein CASSLGAGGRTYEQYF.

This clonotype was found a few times. The junction departs from the called germline gene at one end, perhaps through a read error. This chain uses TRBV3-1 with TRBJ1-1; weak D call: TRBD1 (6 bases). The CDR3 is 15 residues long. The germline V gene encodes CDR1 LGHDT and CDR2 YNNKEL (reference sequence). The CDR3 spells CAGSQETGRIDEAFF. CDR3 nucleotides: TGTGCCGGCAGCCAAGAGACAGGCCGGATAGACGAAGCTTTCTTT.

The chain is built from TRBV20-1 and TRBJ1-4; D not certain. The CDR3 is 14 amino acids. Germline-derived CDR1 and CDR2 are DFQATT and SNEGSKA (reference sequence). Trimming pared 3 bases from V and 8 bases from J, leaving 16 bases between. The CDR3 loop reads CSASKSPGVEKLFF. DNA for the CDR3: TGCAGTGCTAGTAAGAGCCCTGGGGTCGAAAAACTGTTTTTT.

This chain joins TRBV3-1 and TRBJ2-7, with D perhaps assigned TRBD1 or TRBD2 (6 bases each). The CDR3 runs 13 residues. Germline CDR1 and CDR2: LGHDT and YNNKEL (reference sequence). Trimming cost V 1 base and J 4 bases, with 8 bases left between them. This CDR3 is CASSQGGAYEQYF. The CDR3 DNA is TGTGCCAGCAGCCAAGGGGGGGCTTACGAGCAGTACTTC.

As to this clonotype: A read error may produce the germline difference seen at one junction end. The rearrangement joins TRBV3-1 to TRBJ2-6, with a possible D match to TRBD2 (6 bases). CDR3 length: 16 amino acids. The germline CDR1 and CDR2 sequences are LGHDT and YNNKEL (reference sequence). The CDR3 here is CASSATLASGANVPTF. DNA of the CDR3: TGTGCCAGCAGCGCTACCCTAGCGTCTGGGGCCAACGTCCCGACTTTC.